Listed below are T cell receptor beta chains from one sample, sequenced in a study of T cells after yellow fever vaccination. TCRdb ran MiXCR on the 5' RACE reads and lists one entry per CDR3 protein. Here the sample spans about 340,000 distinct CDR3 sequences, approximately 12% being singletons. The material sequenced was CD4+ T cells sorted from PBMCs, taken 15 days after the yellow fever booster vaccination. These TCRs come from a man younger than 35 who received the YFV17D yellow fever vaccine. CDR3s leave out the opening cysteine and the closing phenylalanine or tryptophan.

V gene,J gene,CDR3 length,CDR3 protein
TRBV6-2/TRBV6-3,TRBJ1-5,11,ASSYYFSQPQH
TRBV4-2,TRBJ2-2,14,ASSSETSGGTGELF
TRBV6-2/TRBV6-3,TRBJ1-1,15,ASSYPDRGIVYTEAF
TRBV5-1,TRBJ2-2,12,ASSLEFPIAELF
TRBV2,TRBJ2-2,11,ASSVDYTGELF
TRBV28,TRBJ2-3,12,AATRRTFTDTQY
TRBV18,TRBJ1-5,18,ASSHTTGTGAQGRLKTQH
TRBV4-1,TRBJ2-1,13,ASSLGEYTYNEQF
TRBV25-1,TRBJ2-2,11,ASSRQGHGELF
TRBV5-5,TRBJ2-5,16,ASSLAIRRTGASETQY
TRBV6-5,TRBJ1-4,13,ASRLSAATNEKLF
TRBV6-2/TRBV6-3,TRBJ2-4,12,ASSYQRSKNIQY
TRBV6-5,TRBJ2-6,14,ASSYFGTSGANVLT